The present TCR beta chain was sequenced within a study of STAT5B mutations in CD4+ large granular lymphocyte leukemia. General observations from the study: No patients shared main leukemic clonotypes, though less than 30% appeared at low frequency elsewhere. Patient CD4-sorted repertoires looked more clonal than healthy CD4+ repertoires, even without putative leukemic clones. Compared with healthy controls (2/35), patient top clones favored TRBV06 (8/27).

The method was immunoSEQ multiplex PCR; TCRdb's version includes in-frame clones alone and lacks a portion of them. The sample has about 38,000 clones; about 81% are singletons. Of note for this clone: What it binds is not known.

The CDR3 sequence is 14 residues long. Trimming cost V 5 bases and J 3 bases; bases outside gene matches: 4. In germline, CDR1 is MNHEY, CDR2 SVGAGI. What was sequenced was CD4+ T cells from blood buffy coats. The genes are TRBV6-5 and TRBJ2-5, with 9 positions matching TRBD1. The TCR sequence derives from a human donor in good health. The DNA of the CDR3 is TGTGCCAGCAGTGACGGACAGGGGAAAGAGACCCAGTACTTC. This translates into CASSDGQGKETQYF.